This T cell receptor beta chain was recorded in a study of blood T cell repertoires in COVID-19. Overall study context: There were acute and convalescent COVID-19 samples, and they came from the United States, Italy and Spain.

CDR3 length: 19 residues. Germline V gene lookup returns CDR1 SGHVS and CDR2 FQNEAQ. The V gene end was trimmed by 0 bases and the J gene end by 3 bases; junction bases not matched to a gene: 13. The table came from immunoSEQ multiplex PCR; TCRdb's copy has only in-frame clones and leaves some out. The repertoire includes roughly 170,000 clones, about 84% of them detected once, and under 8.5% sits in the top ten. This clone was counted a few times. The receptor was derived from a human donor in a cohort sampled during active COVID-19. This rearrangement joins TRBV7-8 to TRBJ2-7, with 11 positions matching TRBD1. The source material was peripheral blood. CDR3 amino acids: CASSLALARSGQGGYEQYF. The CDR3 bases are TGTGCCAGCAGCTTAGCGTTGGCGAGGTCGGGACAGGGGGGCTACGAGCAGTACTTC.